This is a list of T cell receptor beta chains from one sample in a study of Ad26.COV2.S vaccination and SARS-CoV-2 variants. Sequencing used immunoSEQ multiplex PCR; TCRdb keeps in-frame clones, though not all of them. Of some 340,000 clones detected, around four fifths appear once; the ten largest clones hold 2% to 2.5%. The input for sequencing was peripheral blood, taken in a trial of Ad26.COV2.S vaccine versus placebo. These receptors came from a person between 18 and 65 years old who received the Ad26.COV2.S COVID-19 vaccine or a placebo. Each CDR3 is given with its conserved first and last residue. Fields, in order: J gene, V gene, clone size, D gene, CDR3 DNA, CDR3 protein. D genes are given only for firm matches. The listing skips clone size in some rows; elsewhere it reads once, few, many or a size class.

J gene: TRBJ2-3; V gene: TRBV6-5; clone size: -; D gene: -; CDR3 DNA: TGTGCCAGCAGTTACTCGAGGGCTAGCACGGATACGCAGTATTTT; CDR3 protein: CASSYSRASTDTQYF
J gene: TRBJ2-1; V gene: TRBV7-3; clone size: once; D gene: TRBD2; CDR3 DNA: TGTGCCAGCAGCCCGTCTAGCGGGGCAAACAATGAGCAGTTCTTC; CDR3 protein: CASSPSSGANNEQFF
J gene: TRBJ1-6; V gene: TRBV5-4; clone size: -; D gene: -; CDR3 DNA: TGTGCCAGCAGCTTCGGCGATGCGCGTTTGGACAATTCACCCCTCCACTTT; CDR3 protein: CASSFGDARLDNSPLHF
J gene: TRBJ2-5; V gene: TRBV27; clone size: once; D gene: -; CDR3 DNA: TGTGCCAGCAGTCCAGGCGGGGCAGGGTGGAGAGAGACCCAGTACTTC; CDR3 protein: CASSPGGAGWRETQYF
J gene: TRBJ2-7; V gene: TRBV4-2; clone size: -; D gene: -; CDR3 DNA: TGTGCCAGCAGCCAAAACACCGGGTTTAACTACGAGCAGTACTTC; CDR3 protein: CASSQNTGFNYEQYF
J gene: TRBJ2-3; V gene: TRBV14; clone size: -; D gene: -; CDR3 DNA: TGTGCCAGCAGCCCTGGGAATGGGGTGGATACGCAGTATTTT; CDR3 protein: CASSPGNGVDTQYF
J gene: TRBJ2-5; V gene: TRBV5-4; clone size: -; D gene: -; CDR3 DNA: TGTGCCAGCAGCTTGGAGGAAGAGACCCAGTACTTC; CDR3 protein: CASSLEEETQYF
J gene: TRBJ1-1; V gene: TRBV5-1; clone size: -; D gene: -; CDR3 DNA: TGCGCCAGCAGCTTGGCGGCTATTAACACTGAAGCTTTCTTT; CDR3 protein: CASSLAAINTEAFF
J gene: TRBJ2-3; V gene: TRBV7-9; clone size: -; D gene: TRBD2; CDR3 DNA: TGTGCCAGCAGCTTACGGGGGGTCGGAGATACGCAGTATTTT; CDR3 protein: CASSLRGVGDTQYF
J gene: TRBJ2-7; V gene: TRBV28; clone size: -; D gene: TRBD1; CDR3 DNA: TGTGCCAGCAGCCTGACAGGGCGCAACGAGCAGTACTTC; CDR3 protein: CASSLTGRNEQYF
J gene: TRBJ1-5; V gene: TRBV28; clone size: -; D gene: TRBD1; CDR3 DNA: TGTGCCAGCAGTCCGGGACAGGGAACTCAGCCCCAGCATTTT; CDR3 protein: CASSPGQGTQPQHF
J gene: TRBJ1-2; V gene: TRBV3-1/TRBV3-2; clone size: -; D gene: -; CDR3 DNA: TGTGCCAGCAGCCAAGCTGGCTGGGGCTACACCTTC; CDR3 protein: CASSQAGWGYTF
J gene: TRBJ2-2; V gene: TRBV24-1; clone size: -; D gene: TRBD1; CDR3 DNA: TGTGCCACCAGTGATTTGCAACAGGGGAGCACCGGGGAGCTGTTTTTT; CDR3 protein: CATSDLQQGSTGELFF
J gene: TRBJ2-3; V gene: TRBV7-3; clone size: -; D gene: TRBD1; CDR3 DNA: TGTGCCAGCAGCTTAAGGGGACAGATCACAGATACGCAGTATTTT; CDR3 protein: CASSLRGQITDTQYF
J gene: TRBJ2-7; V gene: TRBV5-8; clone size: -; D gene: -; CDR3 DNA: TGTGCCAGCAGCTTGGCCAATTGGTGGGAAAATTACGAGCAGTACTTC; CDR3 protein: CASSLANWWENYEQYF
J gene: TRBJ1-4; V gene: TRBV7-2; clone size: -; D gene: -; CDR3 DNA: TGTGCCAGCAGCTCCGGGACCGTCAAAGAAAAACTGTTTTTT; CDR3 protein: CASSSGTVKEKLFF
J gene: TRBJ1-1; V gene: TRBV21-1; clone size: -; D gene: -; CDR3 DNA: TGTGCCAGCAGCGACGGACAGGCAGTCACTGAAGCTTTCTTT; CDR3 protein: CASSDGQAVTEAFF
J gene: TRBJ1-6; V gene: TRBV7-6; clone size: -; D gene: -; CDR3 DNA: TGTGCCAGCAGCTTAGATATTGGGAACTCACCCCTCCACTTT; CDR3 protein: CASSLDIGNSPLHF
J gene: TRBJ2-3; V gene: TRBV19; clone size: -; D gene: -; CDR3 DNA: TGTGCCAGTAGTATAGACCGGGCCACAGATACGCAGTATTTT; CDR3 protein: CASSIDRATDTQYF
J gene: TRBJ2-5; V gene: TRBV7-8; clone size: -; D gene: -; CDR3 DNA: TGTGCCAGCAGCTTTCCTCTTTGGAGACAAGAGACCCAGTACTTC; CDR3 protein: CASSFPLWRQETQYF
J gene: TRBJ2-7; V gene: TRBV19; clone size: -; D gene: TRBD2; CDR3 DNA: TGTGCCACCAAGCGGGGAACGAACTACGAGCAGTACTTC; CDR3 protein: CATKRGTNYEQYF
J gene: TRBJ2-1; V gene: TRBV7-8; clone size: -; D gene: TRBD2; CDR3 DNA: TGTGCCAGCAGCTTAAGCGGGGGTGTCTCCTACAATGAGCAGTTCTTC; CDR3 protein: CASSLSGGVSYNEQFF
J gene: TRBJ2-7; V gene: TRBV9; clone size: -; D gene: TRBD1; CDR3 DNA: TGTGCCAGCAGTTTCGGACAGGGGGGCGAGCAGTACTTC; CDR3 protein: CASSFGQGGEQYF
J gene: TRBJ1-4; V gene: TRBV7-9; clone size: few; D gene: TRBD1; CDR3 DNA: TGTGCCAGCAGCTTGGGGCTGGGACAGACTAATGAAAAACTGTTTTTT; CDR3 protein: CASSLGLGQTNEKLFF
J gene: TRBJ1-4; V gene: TRBV6-1; clone size: -; D gene: -; CDR3 DNA: TGTGCCAGCAGTGATAGGCGACCACAGGCGACTAATGAAAAACTGTTTTTT; CDR3 protein: CASSDRRPQATNEKLFF
J gene: TRBJ1-1; V gene: TRBV28; clone size: -; D gene: -; CDR3 DNA: TGTGCCAGCAGTTTAGGAGGGCCCCGAGGTGAAGCTTTCTTT; CDR3 protein: CASSLGGPRGEAFF
J gene: TRBJ2-7; V gene: TRBV5-5; clone size: -; D gene: -; CDR3 DNA: TGTGCCAGCAGCTTGGGGGGGTCCCTCACCTACGAGCAGTACTTC; CDR3 protein: CASSLGGSLTYEQYF
J gene: TRBJ1-2; V gene: TRBV3-1/TRBV3-2; clone size: -; D gene: -; CDR3 DNA: TGTGCCAGCAGCCAAGATTCGGGGGTTGGGGGCTACACCTTC; CDR3 protein: CASSQDSGVGGYTF
J gene: TRBJ1-4; V gene: TRBV5-1; clone size: -; D gene: -; CDR3 DNA: TGCGCCAGCAGCTTTAGTCCCCCCTCCCGGGGGGCGAGTAAGACTAATGAAAAACTGTTTTTT; CDR3 protein: CASSFSPPSRGASKTNEKLFF
J gene: TRBJ1-6; V gene: TRBV7-2; clone size: -; D gene: TRBD1; CDR3 DNA: TGTGCCAGCAGCGATGACAGGGGAGGTTCACCCCTCCACTTT; CDR3 protein: CASSDDRGGSPLHF
J gene: TRBJ2-1; V gene: TRBV11-3; clone size: once; D gene: -; CDR3 DNA: TGTGCCAGCAGCTTAGTCCTCGGGGGTGAGCAGTTCTTC; CDR3 protein: CASSLVLGGEQFF
J gene: TRBJ2-7; V gene: TRBV3-1/TRBV3-2; clone size: -; D gene: TRBD2; CDR3 DNA: TGTGCCAGCAGCCCGTTCAGACTAGCGGGGGGGCAAAATCTTAATTACGAGCAGTACTTC; CDR3 protein: CASSPFRLAGGQNLNYEQYF
J gene: TRBJ2-7; V gene: TRBV5-1; clone size: -; D gene: -; CDR3 DNA: TGCGCCAGCAGCCGACAGGAAAGCTCCTACGAGCAGTACTTC; CDR3 protein: CASSRQESSYEQYF
J gene: TRBJ1-5; V gene: TRBV7-9; clone size: -; D gene: -; CDR3 DNA: TGTGCCAGCAGCACCCCTGGTCAGCCCCAGCATTTT; CDR3 protein: CASSTPGQPQHF
J gene: TRBJ2-7; V gene: TRBV21-1; clone size: -; D gene: -; CDR3 DNA: TGTGCCAGCAGCAAAGCGCGCAGGGGCGCAGAATTGTACGAGCAGTACTTC; CDR3 protein: CASSKARRGAELYEQYF
J gene: TRBJ2-7; V gene: TRBV5-6; clone size: -; D gene: -; CDR3 DNA: TGTGCCAGCAGCAGGCTAAGGACAGACTACGAGCAGTACTTC; CDR3 protein: CASSRLRTDYEQYF
J gene: TRBJ2-1; V gene: TRBV18; clone size: -; D gene: TRBD2; CDR3 DNA: TGTGCCAGCTCAGCTCGGGCCCTTGAAGGGGACTACGTCTACAATGAGCAGTTCTTC; CDR3 protein: CASSARALEGDYVYNEQFF
J gene: TRBJ2-7; V gene: TRBV7-2; clone size: -; D gene: -; CDR3 DNA: TGTGCCAGCAGCTTTTATACAGAGCCTAACTACGAGCAGTACTTC; CDR3 protein: CASSFYTEPNYEQYF
J gene: TRBJ1-5; V gene: TRBV5-8; clone size: -; D gene: -; CDR3 DNA: TGTGCCAGCAGCTCCCGGGACACCAATCAGCCCCAGCATTTT; CDR3 protein: CASSSRDTNQPQHF
J gene: TRBJ2-5; V gene: TRBV5-4; clone size: -; D gene: -; CDR3 DNA: TGTGCCAGCAGCTGGGAGGGACAGTATGACTGGAAGACCCAGTACTTC; CDR3 protein: CASSWEGQYDWKTQYF
J gene: TRBJ2-7; V gene: TRBV6-5; clone size: -; D gene: TRBD1; CDR3 DNA: TGTGCCAGCAGTTACCCCGCACAGGGGGCTGTGCAGTACTTC; CDR3 protein: CASSYPAQGAVQYF